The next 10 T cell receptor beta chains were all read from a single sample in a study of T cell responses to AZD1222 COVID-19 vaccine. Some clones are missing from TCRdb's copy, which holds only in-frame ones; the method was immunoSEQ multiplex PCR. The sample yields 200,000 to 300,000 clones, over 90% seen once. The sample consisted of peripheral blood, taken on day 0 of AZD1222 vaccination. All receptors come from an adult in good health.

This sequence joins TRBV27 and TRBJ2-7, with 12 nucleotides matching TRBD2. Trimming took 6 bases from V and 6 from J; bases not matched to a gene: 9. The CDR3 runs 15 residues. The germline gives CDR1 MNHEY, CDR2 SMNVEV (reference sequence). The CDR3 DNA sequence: TGTGCCAGCAGCACTAGCGGGGGGTACCGTCCCGAGCAGTACTTC. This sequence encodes CASSTSGGYRPEQYF.

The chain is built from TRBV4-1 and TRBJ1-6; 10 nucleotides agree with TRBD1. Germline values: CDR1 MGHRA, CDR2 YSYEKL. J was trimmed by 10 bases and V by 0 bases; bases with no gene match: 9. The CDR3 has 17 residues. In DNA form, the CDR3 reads TGCGCCAGCAGCCAAGATGGGGCGGGGACAGGGGTATCACCCCTCCACTTT. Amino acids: CASSQDGAGTGVSPLHF.

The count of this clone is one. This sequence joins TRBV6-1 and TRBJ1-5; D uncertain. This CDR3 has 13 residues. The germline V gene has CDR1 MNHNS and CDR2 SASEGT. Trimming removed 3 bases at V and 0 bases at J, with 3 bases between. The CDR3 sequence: CASSETSNQPQHF. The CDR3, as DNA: TGTGCCAGCAGTGAGACTAGCAATCAGCCCCAGCATTTT.

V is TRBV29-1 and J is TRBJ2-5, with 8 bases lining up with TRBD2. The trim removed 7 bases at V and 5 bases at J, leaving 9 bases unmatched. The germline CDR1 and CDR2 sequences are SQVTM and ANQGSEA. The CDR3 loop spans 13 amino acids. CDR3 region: CSAGGAGVETQYF. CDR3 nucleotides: TGCAGCGCCGGGGGAGCGGGAGTTGAGACCCAGTACTTC.

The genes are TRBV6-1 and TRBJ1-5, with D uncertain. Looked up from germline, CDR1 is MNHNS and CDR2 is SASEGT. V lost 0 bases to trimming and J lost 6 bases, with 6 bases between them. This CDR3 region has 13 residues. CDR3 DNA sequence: TGTGCCAGCAGTGAAGCTCTCGTTCAGCCCCAGCATTTT. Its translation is CASSEALVQPQHF.

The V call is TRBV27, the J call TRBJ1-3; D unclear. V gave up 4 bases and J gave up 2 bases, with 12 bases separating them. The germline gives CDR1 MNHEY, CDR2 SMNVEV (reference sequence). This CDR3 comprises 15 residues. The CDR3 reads CASSSLGTAGNTIYF. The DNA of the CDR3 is TGTGCCAGCAGTTCCCTGGGAACAGCTGGAAACACCATATATTTT.

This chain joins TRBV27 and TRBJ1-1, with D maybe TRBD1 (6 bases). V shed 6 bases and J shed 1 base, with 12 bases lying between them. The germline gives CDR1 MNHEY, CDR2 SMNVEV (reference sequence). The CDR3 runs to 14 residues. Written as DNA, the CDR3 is TGTGCCAGCAGGCGAACAGGGACGAACACTGAAGCTTTCTTT. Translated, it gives CASRRTGTNTEAFF.

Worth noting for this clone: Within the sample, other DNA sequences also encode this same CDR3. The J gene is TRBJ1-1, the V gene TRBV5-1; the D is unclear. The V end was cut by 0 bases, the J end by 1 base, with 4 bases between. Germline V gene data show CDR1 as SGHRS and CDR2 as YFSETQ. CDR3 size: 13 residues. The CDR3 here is CASSLETNTEAFF. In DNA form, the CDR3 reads TGCGCCAGCAGCTTGGAGACGAACACTGAAGCTTTCTTT.

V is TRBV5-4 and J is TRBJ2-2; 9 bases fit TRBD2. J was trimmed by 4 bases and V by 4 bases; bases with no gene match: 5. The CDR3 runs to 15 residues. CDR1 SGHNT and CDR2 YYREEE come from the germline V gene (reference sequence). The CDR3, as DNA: TGTGCCAGCAGCAGTGGACTAGCGCGCACCGGGGAGCTGTTTTTT. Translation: CASSSGLARTGELFF.

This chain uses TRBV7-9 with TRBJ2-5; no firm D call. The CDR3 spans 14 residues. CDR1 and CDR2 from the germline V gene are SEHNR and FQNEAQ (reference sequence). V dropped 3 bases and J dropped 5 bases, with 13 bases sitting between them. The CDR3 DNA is TGTGCCAGCAGCTTGCACAGTGTTCGGGAGACCCAGTACTTC. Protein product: CASSLHSVRETQYF.